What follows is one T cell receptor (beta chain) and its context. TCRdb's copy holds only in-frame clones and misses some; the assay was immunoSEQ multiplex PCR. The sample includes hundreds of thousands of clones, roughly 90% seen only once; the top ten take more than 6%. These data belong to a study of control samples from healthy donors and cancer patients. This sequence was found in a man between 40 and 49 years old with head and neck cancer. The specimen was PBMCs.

CDR3 bases: TGTGCCAGCAGTGAAATCTGGGACAATCAGCCCCAGCATTTT. The encoded protein is CASSEIWDNQPQHF. The chain is built from TRBV6-1 and TRBJ1-5; unclear D gene. Trimming cost V 2 bases and J 3 bases, with 8 bases left between them. This CDR3 has 14 residues. Germline V CDR1 and CDR2: MNHNS, SASEGT.